Below, 29 T cell receptor beta chains from the same sample are listed, as sequenced in a study of Graves' ophthalmopathy and Graves' hyperthyroidism (dated by TCRdb to between 2018 and 2020). Sequencing was performed on an Illumina HiSeq 2000. For repertoire sequencing, TCR beta CDR3 regions were amplified from RNA transcripts. HTBI primers and the Qiagen OneStep RT-PCR kit were used in a first-round RT-PCR, which was followed by a second-round multiplex PCR, size selection and purification. The public reads were run again by TCRdb, first through fastp at Q25 and then through MiXCR, and only productive beta chains were kept. Under each unique CDR3 protein, matching rows form one entry showing the most common genes and DNA. The sample includes about 210,000 distinct CDR3 sequences, with under 30% observed a single time. The ten biggest clones cover approximately 8.2% of the sample. Sequenced input: peripheral blood. The receptors stem from a man aged 50 or older with Graves' ophthalmopathy. Donor details come from another sample of the same person, matched by shared clones.

At least ten counts were recorded for this clonotype. The chain recombines TRBV30 with TRBJ2-7, with D maybe TRBD1 (6 bases). There are 14 residues in the CDR3. The V end was cut by 1 base, the J end by 1 base, with 11 bases between. CDR1 is GTSNPN and CDR2 is SVGIG in the germline V gene (reference sequence). As DNA, the CDR3 is TGTGCCTGGAGTGCTATGGACAGTTCCTACGAGCAGTACTTC. It yields the protein CAWSAMDSSYEQYF.

Ten or more counts support this clonotype. V gene TRBV7-9 combines with J gene TRBJ2-7, with TRBD1 matching 7 bases. Germline CDR1 and CDR2: SEHNR and FQNEAQ (reference sequence). The CDR3 runs to 15 residues. The V gene end was trimmed by 5 bases and the J gene end by 0 bases; junction bases not matched to a gene: 7. The CDR3, as DNA: TGTGCCAGCAGCACCAGACAGGGTATCTCCTACGAGCAGTACTTC. It encodes CASSTRQGISYEQYF.

This clonotype has a count of ten or more. The V call is TRBV20-1, the J call TRBJ1-1; 7 bases match TRBD1. Germline CDR1 is DFQATT and CDR2 is SNEGSKA (reference sequence). V shed 6 bases, J shed 6 bases, and the junction held 13 bases outside the gene matches. The CDR3 is made up of 14 amino acids. The CDR3 protein is CSAPVGGKGAEAFF. In DNA, the CDR3 is TGCAGTGCCCCGGTAGGGGGCAAAGGGGCTGAAGCTTTCTTT.

This clonotype was found many times. The chain joins TRBV30 to TRBJ1-1; 8 bases match TRBD1. Germline loops: CDR1 GTSNPN, CDR2 SVGIG (reference sequence). The CDR3 length is 11 residues. The V and J ends lost 4 bases and 6 bases, in that order; junction bases with no gene match: 1. The CDR3 loop is CAWMGQAEAFF. DNA for the CDR3: TGTGCCTGGATGGGACAGGCTGAAGCTTTCTTT.

This clonotype was seen ten or more times. The V call is TRBV19, the J call TRBJ1-5, with D uncertain. The CDR3 is made up of 13 amino acids. Trimming removed 2 bases from V and 2 bases from J, with 4 bases in between. Germline CDR1 reads LNHDA; CDR2 reads SQIVND (reference sequence). The CDR3 sequence is CASSIRGNQPQHF. The CDR3 DNA reads as TGTGCCAGTAGTATAAGGGGCAATCAGCCCCAGCATTTT.

The chain links TRBV2 to TRBJ1-2; 8 bases line up with TRBD1. The V and J ends lost 6 bases and 8 bases, in that order; junction bases with no gene match: 8. The CDR3 is made up of 13 amino acids. The germline CDR1 and CDR2 sequences are SNHLY and FYNNEI. The CDR3 sequence is CASRVQGGSGYTF. The CDR3, as DNA: TGTGCCAGCAGGGTACAGGGGGGGTCCGGCTACACCTTC.

The V call is TRBV28, the J call TRBJ1-1; D call uncertain. Germline loops: CDR1 MDHEN, CDR2 SYDVKM. The CDR3 is 12 residues long. Trimming took 2 bases from V and 11 from J, leaving 12 bases between them. The CDR3: CASSLNVMGAFF. CDR3 coding DNA: TGTGCCAGCAGTTTAAACGTAATGGGTGCTTTCTTT.

The V gene is TRBV7-2, the J gene TRBJ2-7; maybe TRBD1 (8 bases). V was pared by 0 bases and J by 5 bases, with 17 bases between. CDR1 SGHTA and CDR2 FQGNSA come from the germline V gene. The CDR3 has 16 amino acids. CDR3 region: CASSLAADRGGNEQYF. The CDR3 nucleotides are TGTGCCAGCAGCTTAGCGGCTGACAGGGGAGGGAACGAGCAGTACTTC.

This clonotype was counted ten times or more. The rearrangement links TRBV19 to TRBJ1-1, with unresolved D. Germline V gene lookup returns CDR1 LNHDA and CDR2 SQIVND (reference sequence). This CDR3 contains 15 residues. V lost 0 bases and J lost 7, with 15 bases in between. The CDR3 sequence: CASSIDNRGRDEAFF. CDR3 bases: TGTGCCAGTAGTATAGATAATAGAGGGCGGGATGAAGCTTTCTTT.

Many counts were recorded for this clonotype. This chain connects TRBV20-1 to TRBJ2-5; D is uncertain. Germline V lookup: CDR1 DFQATT, CDR2 SNEGSKA (reference sequence). V lost 0 bases and J 7 bases, leaving 12 bases between the germline ends. The CDR3 is 13 amino acids. The CDR3 region has the DNA TGCAGTGCTAGAGATGGTTCCTCGGGGACCCAGTACTTC. This translates into CSARDGSSGTQYF.

This clonotype showed up many times. CDR3 DNA: TGTGCCAGCAGCTACGGGACAGGGGGTTCCGGGGAGCTGTTTTTT. Its protein is CASSYGTGGSGELFF. The J gene is TRBJ2-2, the V gene TRBV7-9, with 11 bases lining up with TRBD1. V gave up 4 bases and J gave up 6 bases; unmatched junction bases: 4. CDR1 is SEHNR and CDR2 is FQNEAQ in the germline V gene (reference sequence). The CDR3 consists of 15 residues.

This clonotype was recorded many times. The genes are TRBV7-2 and TRBJ2-7; 7 nucleotides agree with TRBD2. The V gene end was trimmed by 1 base and the J gene end by 6 bases; junction bases not matched to a gene: 9. Germline CDR1 reads SGHTA; CDR2 reads FQGNSA. The CDR3 totals 15 residues. The DNA for the CDR3 is TGTGCCAGCAGCTTAGAGGTGGGGGAGGGCTCCGAGCAGTACTTC. This gives the protein CASSLEVGEGSEQYF. The whole variable domain, filled in from reference TRBV7-2 and TRBJ2-7, reads GAGVSQSPSNKVTEKGKDVELRCDPISGHTALYWYRQSLGQGLEFLIYFQGNSAPDKSGLPSDRFSAERTGGSVSTLTIQRTQQEDSAVYLCASSLEVGEGSEQYFGPGTRLTVT.

This chain connects TRBV27 to TRBJ1-6, with 9 bases fitting TRBD1. This CDR3 region has 14 residues. The germline V gene encodes CDR1 MNHEY and CDR2 SMNVEV (reference sequence). Unmatched junction bases numbered 3, after V lost 6 bases and J lost 6 bases. The CDR3 is CASRRTGANSPLHF. CDR3 coding DNA: TGTGCCAGCAGGAGGACAGGGGCTAATTCACCCCTCCACTTT.

The table lists this clonotype with many counts. The chain combines TRBV7-9 with TRBJ1-2, with D unresolved. The CDR3 covers 14 residues. The ends were cut back, 5 bases at V and 0 bases at J, with 10 bases in the middle. Germline CDR1 reads SEHNR; CDR2 reads FQNEAQ (reference sequence). Here the CDR3 reads CASSRTGSNYGYTF. The DNA for the CDR3 is TGTGCCAGCAGCCGTACGGGTTCTAACTATGGCTACACCTTC.

This chain uses TRBV24-1 with TRBJ2-7; no firm D call. This CDR3 is 15 amino acids long. V was cut by 4 bases and J by 1 base, with 13 bases left in between. CDR1 and CDR2 (germline): KGHDR, SFDVKD. The CDR3 reads CATSDHPRISYEQYF. The CDR3 coding sequence is TGTGCCACCAGTGACCATCCTCGGATTTCCTACGAGCAGTACTTC.

In its sample, this clonotype was seen many times. This rearrangement joins TRBV4-1 to TRBJ1-1; 10 positions match TRBD1. Germline CDR1 MGHRA, CDR2 YSYEKL. The V and J ends lost 4 bases and 10 bases, in that order; junction bases with no gene match: 9. CDR3 length: 14 residues. The CDR3 DNA sequence: TGCGCCAGCAGCCCACCGGGACAGGGGTATTCAGCTTTCTTT. Protein: CASSPPGQGYSAFF.

This clonotype appeared many times. This sequence joins TRBV20-1 and TRBJ1-2, with D unresolved. Germline assignment: CDR1 DFQATT and CDR2 SNEGSKA (reference sequence). The V and J ends lost 4 bases and 7 bases respectively, with 16 bases between them. This CDR3 is 13 amino acids long. CDR3 nucleotides: TGCAGTGCTATGACTCCCGGTGGAGGTGGCTACACCTTC. Amino acid sequence: CSAMTPGGGGYTF.

The gene calls are TRBV6-2 or TRBV6-3 and TRBJ1-1; 7 bases fit TRBD1. Per the germline V gene, CDR1 is MNHEY and CDR2 is SVGEGT. V shed 10 bases, J shed 1 base, and the junction held 12 bases outside the gene matches. The CDR3 sequence is 15 residues long. The CDR3: CATATRDSQNTEAFF. For the CDR3, the DNA is TGTGCCACTGCGACTCGGGACAGCCAGAACACTGAAGCTTTCTTT.

V gene TRBV7-3 combines with J gene TRBJ1-1; D might be TRBD1 (5 bases). V was clipped by 4 bases and J by 8 bases, with 11 bases between them. CDR1 is SGHTA, CDR2 FQGTGA, per germline. The length of the CDR3 is 12 residues. CDR3 sequence: CASSSYGGEAFF. CDR3 sequence (DNA): TGTGCCAGCAGCTCTTATGGGGGAGAAGCTTTCTTT.

In its sample, this clonotype was seen many times. The genes are TRBV6-5 and TRBJ1-1; 8 nucleotides align to TRBD1. J was trimmed by 3 bases and V by 4 bases; bases with no gene match: 7. Germline-derived CDR1 and CDR2 are MNHEY and SVGAGI. The length of the CDR3 is 15 residues. CDR3: CASSFPGQDYTEAFF. The CDR3 nucleotides are TGTGCCAGCAGTTTTCCGGGACAGGACTACACTGAAGCTTTCTTT.

This sequence joins TRBV7-2 and TRBJ2-4, with 8 bases lining up with TRBD1. J gave up 7 bases and V 5 bases, and 13 bases lay outside the gene matches. Per the germline V gene, CDR1 is SGHTA and CDR2 is FQGNSA. This CDR3 has 16 residues. CDR3: CASSAVPGQGYNIQYF. In DNA, the CDR3 is TGTGCCAGCAGCGCAGTCCCCGGACAGGGTTACAACATTCAGTACTTC.

This clonotype showed up many times. This chain's CDR3 is CSVSGSFYEQYF. Written as DNA, the CDR3 is TGCAGCGTTAGCGGGAGCTTCTACGAGCAGTACTTC. This chain joins TRBV29-1 and TRBJ2-7; TRBD2 matches 8 bases. V lost 5 bases, J lost 3 bases, and 3 bases stayed unmatched. Germline CDR1 reads SQVTM; CDR2 reads ANQGSEA. The CDR3 contains 12 residues.

At least ten counts were recorded for this clonotype. The CDR3 sequence is CASSAGTTHIYGYTF. The CDR3 nucleotides are TGTGCCAGCAGTGCCGGGACAACGCATATCTATGGCTACACCTTC. This chain uses TRBV2 with TRBJ1-2; maybe TRBD1 (6 bases). This CDR3 spans 15 amino acids. Germline V gives CDR1 SNHLY, CDR2 FYNNEI. V was pared by 4 bases and J by 4 bases, with 16 bases between.

The count of this clonotype is one. The V and J genes are TRBV6-1 and TRBJ1-2, with D possibly matching TRBD1 (5 bases). The CDR3 totals 16 residues. Germline-derived CDR1 and CDR2 are MNHNS and SASEGT. The V and J ends lost 0 bases and 4 bases respectively, with 15 bases between them. In nucleotides, the CDR3 is TGTGCCAGCAGTGAAGCGACAGCGAGCGGCCTCTATGGCTACACCTTC. It is translated as CASSEATASGLYGYTF.

This clonotype was seen ten or more times. The rearrangement links TRBV2 to TRBJ1-5, with D maybe TRBD1 (6 bases). Germline V gene lookup returns CDR1 SNHLY and CDR2 FYNNEI. The V gene lost 6 bases and the J gene lost 0 bases, with 9 bases spanning the gap. The CDR3 contains 14 residues. CDR3 protein: CASSGTHSNQPQHF. CDR3 sequence (DNA): TGTGCCAGCAGCGGGACACATAGCAATCAGCCCCAGCATTTT. Looking up the rest from reference TRBV2 and TRBJ1-5 gives the full variable domain: EPEVTQTPSHQVTQMGQEVILRCVPISNHLYFYWYRQILGQKVEFLVSFYNNEISEKSEIFDDQFSVERPDGSNFTLKIRSTKLEDSAMYFCASSGTHSNQPQHFGDGTRLSIL.

This clonotype was picked up many times. V gene TRBV6-2 or TRBV6-3 combines with J gene TRBJ2-2; D might be TRBD1 or TRBD2, each matching 5 bases. Germline CDR1 MNHEY, CDR2 SVGEGT. The CDR3 extends over 17 amino acids. V was trimmed by 2 bases and J by 0 bases, leaving 13 bases between them. CDR3 nucleotide sequence: TGTGCCAGCAGTTACCTGGGACGGCGGACGAACACCGGGGAGCTGTTTTTT. Translation gives CASSYLGRRTNTGELFF.

The chain is built from TRBV7-3 and TRBJ2-7; D is undetermined. V was clipped by 5 bases and J by 0 bases, with 14 bases between them. The CDR3 length is 15 residues. CDR1 SGHTA and CDR2 FQGTGA come from the germline V gene. In DNA, the CDR3 is TGTGCCAGCAGCGCGCCCGGACGGGCCTCCTACGAGCAGTACTTC. This gives the protein CASSAPGRASYEQYF.

In this sample, this clonotype turned up many times. This chain connects TRBV4-3 to TRBJ1-6, with D possibly being TRBD1 (5 bases). V lost 8 bases, J lost 7 bases, and 15 bases lay in between. Germline V gives CDR1 LGHNA, CDR2 YSLEER. This CDR3 is built from 14 residues. CDR3 region: CASRAVGANSPLHF. CDR3 nucleotides: TGCGCCAGCCGGGCCGTCGGGGCAAATTCACCCCTCCACTTT.

This clonotype was seen ten or more times. The chain recombines TRBV25-1 with TRBJ1-1; the D is unclear. The CDR3 is 15 amino acids. Germline lookup yields CDR1 MGHDK and CDR2 SYGVNS. Trimming took off 2 bases at V and 6 bases at J, with 16 bases between the two ends. The CDR3, as DNA: TGTGCCAGCAGTGAAGGTGCGCAGCCCCGACCTGAAGCTTTCTTT. It encodes CASSEGAQPRPEAFF.